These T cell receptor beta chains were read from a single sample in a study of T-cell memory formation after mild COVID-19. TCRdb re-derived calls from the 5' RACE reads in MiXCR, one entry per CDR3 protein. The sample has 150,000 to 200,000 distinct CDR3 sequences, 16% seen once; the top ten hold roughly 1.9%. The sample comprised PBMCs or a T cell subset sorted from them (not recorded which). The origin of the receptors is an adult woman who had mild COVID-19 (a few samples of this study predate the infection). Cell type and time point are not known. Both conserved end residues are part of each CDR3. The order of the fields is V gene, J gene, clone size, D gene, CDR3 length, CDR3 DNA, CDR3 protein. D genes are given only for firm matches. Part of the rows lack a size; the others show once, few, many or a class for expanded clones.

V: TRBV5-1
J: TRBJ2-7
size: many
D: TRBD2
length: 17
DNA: TGCGCCAGCAGCTTGGGCGTAACTAGCGGGCAACCCTACGAGCAGTACTTC
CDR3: CASSLGVTSGQPYEQYF

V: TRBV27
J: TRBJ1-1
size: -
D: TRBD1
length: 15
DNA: TGTGCCAGCAGTTACCGGGACAGCCCGAACACTGAAGCTTTCTTT
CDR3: CASSYRDSPNTEAFF

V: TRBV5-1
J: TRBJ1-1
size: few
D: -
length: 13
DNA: TGCGCCAGCAGCGAGCCAGGGACACCTGAAGCTTTCTTT
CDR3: CASSEPGTPEAFF

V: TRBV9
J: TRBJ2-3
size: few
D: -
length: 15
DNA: TGTGCCAGCAGCCAGTCCCCCGGCAGCACAGATACGCAGTATTTT
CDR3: CASSQSPGSTDTQYF

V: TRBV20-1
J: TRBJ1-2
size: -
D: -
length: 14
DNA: TGCAGTGCTAGAGGTGGTCAGGGGTTTTATGGCTACACCTTC
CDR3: CSARGGQGFYGYTF

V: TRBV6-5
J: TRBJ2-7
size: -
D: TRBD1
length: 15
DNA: TGTGCCAGCAGAAAGGACAGGGACAGTTCCTACGAGCAGTACTTC
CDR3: CASRKDRDSSYEQYF

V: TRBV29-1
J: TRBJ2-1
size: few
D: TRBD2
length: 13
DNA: TGCAGCGCCAGACTAGCGGGGGAGGATGAGCAGTTCTTC
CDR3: CSARLAGEDEQFF

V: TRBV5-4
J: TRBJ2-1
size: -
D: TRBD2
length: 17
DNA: TGTGCCAGCAGCTTTAGTTTCGTGACTAGCGCCGACAATGAGCAGTTCTTC
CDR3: CASSFSFVTSADNEQFF

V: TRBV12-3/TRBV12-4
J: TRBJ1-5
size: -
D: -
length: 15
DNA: TGTGCCAGCAGTTTAGAGGGGATAGGCAATCAGCCCCAGCATTTT
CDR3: CASSLEGIGNQPQHF

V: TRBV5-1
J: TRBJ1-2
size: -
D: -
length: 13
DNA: TGCGCCAGCAGCTTGGGTGACAGGAGGGGCTACACCTTC
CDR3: CASSLGDRRGYTF

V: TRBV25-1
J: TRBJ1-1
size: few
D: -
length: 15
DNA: TGTGCCAGCAGTGAAGCACAGAAAAAGGGTACTGAAGCTTTCTTT
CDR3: CASSEAQKKGTEAFF

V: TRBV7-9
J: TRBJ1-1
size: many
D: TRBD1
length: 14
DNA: TGTGCCAGCAGCATTACAGGGGGATGGACTGAAGCTTTCTTT
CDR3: CASSITGGWTEAFF

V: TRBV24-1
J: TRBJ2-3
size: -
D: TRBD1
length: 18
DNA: TGTGCCACCAGTGATAACCGGGACAGGGCTAGACTCACAGATACGCAGTATTTT
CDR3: CATSDNRDRARLTDTQYF

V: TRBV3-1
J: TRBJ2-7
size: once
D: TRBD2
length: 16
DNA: TGTGCCAGCAGCCAGACGACTAGCGGGAGATCCTACGAGCAGTACTTC
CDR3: CASSQTTSGRSYEQYF

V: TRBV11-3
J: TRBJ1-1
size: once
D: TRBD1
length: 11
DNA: TGTGCCAGCAGCCTCGGACAGGGGAATTTCTTT
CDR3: CASSLGQGNFF

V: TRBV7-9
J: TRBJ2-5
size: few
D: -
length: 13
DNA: TGTGCCAGCAGCTTAGAGGTGGAAAAGACCCAGTACTTC
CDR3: CASSLEVEKTQYF

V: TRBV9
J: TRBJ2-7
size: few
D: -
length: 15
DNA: TGTGCCAGCAGCGTAGACGGGACGGCATCCTACGAGCAGTACTTC
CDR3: CASSVDGTASYEQYF

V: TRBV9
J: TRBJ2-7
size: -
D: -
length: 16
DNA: TGTGCCAGCAGCCCCCCCCCGCGGGACGGAACCTACGAGCAGTACTTC
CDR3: CASSPPPRDGTYEQYF

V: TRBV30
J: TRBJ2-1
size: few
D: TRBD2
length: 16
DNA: TGTGCCTGGAGAAGGGCTAGGCGGGAGTATAACAATGAGCAGTTCTTC
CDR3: CAWRRARREYNNEQFF

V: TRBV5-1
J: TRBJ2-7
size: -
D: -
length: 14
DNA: TGCGCCAGCAGCTTGTCCAGACAGCTACACGAGCAGTACTTC
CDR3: CASSLSRQLHEQYF

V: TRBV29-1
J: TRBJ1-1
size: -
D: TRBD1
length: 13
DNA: TGCAGCGTTGAAGGAGGGGGCGGCACTGAAGCTTTCTTT
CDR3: CSVEGGGGTEAFF

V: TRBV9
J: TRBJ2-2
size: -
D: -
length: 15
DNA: TGTGCCAGTCACCCCAGGGGGCGGGGGTCCGGGGAGCTGTTTTTT
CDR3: CASHPRGRGSGELFF

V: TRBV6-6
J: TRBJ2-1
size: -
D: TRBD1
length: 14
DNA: TGTGCCAGCAGTTACTTCCAGGGGGTCAATGAGCAGTTCTTC
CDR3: CASSYFQGVNEQFF

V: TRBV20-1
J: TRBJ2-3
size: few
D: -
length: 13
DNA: TGCAGTGCTAACCGGGGAAGCACAGATACGCAGTATTTT
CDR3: CSANRGSTDTQYF

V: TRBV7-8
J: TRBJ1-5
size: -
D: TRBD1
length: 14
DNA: TGTGCCAGCAGCTTAACAGGGGTACGTCAGCCCCAGCATTTT
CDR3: CASSLTGVRQPQHF

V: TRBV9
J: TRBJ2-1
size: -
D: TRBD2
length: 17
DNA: TGTGCCAGCAGCGTAGCGGCTAGCGGGGGGCCTTACAATGAGCAGTTCTTC
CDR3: CASSVAASGGPYNEQFF

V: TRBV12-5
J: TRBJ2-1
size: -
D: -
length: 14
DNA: TGTGCTAGTGCGATGGAGGGGCCCTACAATGAGCAGTTCTTC
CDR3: CASAMEGPYNEQFF

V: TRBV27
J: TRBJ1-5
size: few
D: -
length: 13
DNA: TGTGCCAGCAGTTTTTACGGCAATCAGCCCCAGCATTTT
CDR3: CASSFYGNQPQHF

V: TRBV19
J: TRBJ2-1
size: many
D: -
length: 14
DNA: TGTGCCAGTAGTGGTAAACAGGGCGGCAATGAGCAGTTCTTC
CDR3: CASSGKQGGNEQFF

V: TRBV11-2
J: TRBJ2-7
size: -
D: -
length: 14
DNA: TGTGCCAGCAGCTTGGAGCCGGGGCTTTACGAGCAGTACTTC
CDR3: CASSLEPGLYEQYF

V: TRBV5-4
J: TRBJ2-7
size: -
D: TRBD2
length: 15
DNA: TGTGCCAGCAGCCTTAGCGGCGGGAGTTCCTACGAGCAGTACTTC
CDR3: CASSLSGGSSYEQYF

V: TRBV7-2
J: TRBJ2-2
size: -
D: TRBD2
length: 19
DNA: TGTGCAAGCAGCTCAAGGGGAGGTGGGCTAGCGGGAGTCACCGGGGAGCTGTTTTTT
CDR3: CASSSRGGGLAGVTGELFF

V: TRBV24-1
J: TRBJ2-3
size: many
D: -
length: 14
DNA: TGTGCCACCAGTGATTTGGCCCCGGGAAATACGCAGTATTTT
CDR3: CATSDLAPGNTQYF

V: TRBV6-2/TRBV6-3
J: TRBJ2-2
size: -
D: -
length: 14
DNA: TGTGCCAGCAGTAGCAGGGCGAACACCGGGGAGCTGTTTTTT
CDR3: CASSSRANTGELFF

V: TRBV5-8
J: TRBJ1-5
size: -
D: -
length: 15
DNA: TGTGCCAGCAGCTTGTTTGTCGGTGGCAATCAGCCCCAGCATTTT
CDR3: CASSLFVGGNQPQHF

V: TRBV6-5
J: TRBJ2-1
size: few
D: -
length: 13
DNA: TGTGCCAGCAGTTACGAAAGGGGGCGCGGGGAGTTCTTC
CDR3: CASSYERGRGEFF

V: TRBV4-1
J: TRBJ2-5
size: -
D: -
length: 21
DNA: TGCGCCAGCAGCCACCGCATCGACTCCGGGACTCCAACCCCGGACCAAGAGACCCAGTACTTC
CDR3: CASSHRIDSGTPTPDQETQYF

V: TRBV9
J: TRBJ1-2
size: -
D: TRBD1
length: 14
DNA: TGTGCCAGCAGCCCGACGACAGGGGGGTATGGCTACACCTTC
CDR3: CASSPTTGGYGYTF

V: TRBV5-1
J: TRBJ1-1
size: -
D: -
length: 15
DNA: TGCGCCAGCAGCGTGGTGACAGGTTTGAACACTGAAGCTTTCTTT
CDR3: CASSVVTGLNTEAFF

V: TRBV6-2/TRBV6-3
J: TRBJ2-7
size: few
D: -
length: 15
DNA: TGTGCCAGCAGGCTAGAGCCCCCCGGAGGCTACGAGCAGTACTTC
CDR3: CASRLEPPGGYEQYF

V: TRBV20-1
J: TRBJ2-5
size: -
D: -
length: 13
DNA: TGCAGTGCTCCCAGGGGACTATTAGAGACCCAGTACTTC
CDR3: CSAPRGLLETQYF

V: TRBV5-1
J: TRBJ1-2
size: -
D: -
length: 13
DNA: TGCGCCAGCAGCTTGGCCGGACTCCGAGACTACACCTTC
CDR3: CASSLAGLRDYTF

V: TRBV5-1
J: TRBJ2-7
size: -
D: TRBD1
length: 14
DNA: TGCGCCAGCAGCGGGGGGACAGGGATCGACGAGCAGTACTTC
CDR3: CASSGGTGIDEQYF

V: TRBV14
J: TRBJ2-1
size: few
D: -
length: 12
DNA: TGTGCCAGCAGCTCGTGGGGCGGGCGGCAGTTCTTC
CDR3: CASSSWGGRQFF

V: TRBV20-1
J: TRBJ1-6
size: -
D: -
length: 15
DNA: TGCAGTGCTAGAGATGTCCGGGGAGGTAATTCACCCCTCCACTTT
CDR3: CSARDVRGGNSPLHF

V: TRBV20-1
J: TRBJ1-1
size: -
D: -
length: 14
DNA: TGCAGTGTGCGCGGGGGACCCATGAACACTGAAGCTTTCTTT
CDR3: CSVRGGPMNTEAFF

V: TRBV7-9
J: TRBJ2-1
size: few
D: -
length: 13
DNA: TGTGCCAGCAGCTTAGAGATGAGGAATGAGCAGTTCTTC
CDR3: CASSLEMRNEQFF

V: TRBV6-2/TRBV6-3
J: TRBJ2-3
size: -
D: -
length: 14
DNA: TGTGCCAGCAGTGTTGGGAGTCCCACAGATACGCAGTATTTT
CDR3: CASSVGSPTDTQYF

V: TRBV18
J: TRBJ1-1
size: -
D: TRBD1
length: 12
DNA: TGTGCCAGCTCACGACAGGGCACTGAAGCTTTCTTT
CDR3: CASSRQGTEAFF

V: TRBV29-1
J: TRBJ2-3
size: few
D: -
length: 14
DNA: TGCAGCGTTGCGGACACAACCTTCCCAGATACGCAGTATTTT
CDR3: CSVADTTFPDTQYF

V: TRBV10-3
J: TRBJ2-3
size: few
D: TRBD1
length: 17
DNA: TGTGCCATCAGTGAGTCGAGGGGACAGGGTCGCACAGATACGCAGTATTTT
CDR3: CAISESRGQGRTDTQYF

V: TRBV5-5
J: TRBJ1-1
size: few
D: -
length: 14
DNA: TGTGCCAGCAGCATGGGACCATTGGGCACTGAAGCTTTCTTT
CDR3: CASSMGPLGTEAFF

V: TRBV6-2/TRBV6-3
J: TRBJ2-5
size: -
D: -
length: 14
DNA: TGTGCCAGCAGTCCCGGGACATCCCAAGAGACCCAGTACTTC
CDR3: CASSPGTSQETQYF

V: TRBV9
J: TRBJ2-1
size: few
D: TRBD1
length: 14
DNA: TGTGCCAGCAGCGTAGCTACAGGGGACAATGAGCAGTTCTTC
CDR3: CASSVATGDNEQFF

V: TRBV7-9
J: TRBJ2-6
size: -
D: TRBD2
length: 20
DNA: TGTGCCAGCAGTAAAAAACAGCGGGAGGCGGTAACCTCTGGGGCCAACGTCCTGACTTTC
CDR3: CASSKKQREAVTSGANVLTF

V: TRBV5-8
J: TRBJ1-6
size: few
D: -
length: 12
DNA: TGTGCCAGCAGCTCGACGAGTTCACCCCTCCACTTT
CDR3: CASSSTSSPLHF